What follows is one T cell receptor (beta chain) and its context. The CDR3 length is 15 residues. V lost 5 bases, J lost 3 bases, and 16 bases lay in between. In germline, CDR1 is LNHNV, CDR2 YYDKDF (reference sequence). The sample originates from a study of blood T cell repertoires in COVID-19. Clinical history as reported by participants underpinned cohort assignment. TCRdb's copy holds only in-frame clones and misses some; the assay was immunoSEQ multiplex PCR. This sample has about 150,000 clones; around 82% occur once, and the top ten carry around 6%. The TCR sequence derives from a woman aged 50 to 60 who had recovered from COVID-19. The specimen sequenced was PBMCs or T cells enriched from blood (not recorded which). The chain employs TRBV15 and TRBJ2-5; TRBD2 is a possible D gene (6 bases). The CDR3 region has the DNA TGTGCCACCAGCCAAGCTTGGAGGGGCGAAGAGACCCAGTACTTC. Its translation is CATSQAWRGEETQYF.